The TCR beta chain described here comes from a study of cytomegalovirus exposure and HLA in healthy donors. Study-wide findings and caveats: No immune exposure information besides CMV serostatus was available.

The PCR contained 60 Vbeta and 13 Jbeta primers. Profiled with immunoSEQ multiplex PCR; TCRdb holds only in-frame clones, not every one. Counted here are over 120,000 clones, roughly 71% occurring once; the ten biggest clones make up 7%. Regarding this clone: Antigen specificity is unknown.

CDR3 length equals 15 residues. Trimming took off 3 bases at V and 6 bases at J, with 18 bases between the two ends. The germline gives CDR1 MDHEN, CDR2 SYDVKM. Sequenced: PBMCs. J is TRBJ2-7 and V is TRBV28, with D maybe TRBD1 (5 bases). This receptor was obtained from a man in his thirties or forties in good health and CMV-seronegative. Here the CDR3 reads CASSFSVSRGGEQYF. The DNA of the CDR3 is TGTGCCAGCAGTTTTTCGGTTAGTAGGGGTGGCGAGCAGTACTTC.